This TCR beta chain was documented in a study of T-cell reconstitution after alpha-beta-depleted transplantation in children (dated by TCRdb to 2016 to 2017). Turning to the overall study: The study quantitatively tracked T-cell immune reconstitution after TCRalphabeta/CD19-depleted allogeneic hematopoietic cell transplantation in children using TCR repertoire profiling. Beyond this particular receptor, the publication reports: In some patients, high TCRbeta diversity at day 60 was attributed to recipient T cells and intrathymic progenitors that had survived conditioning. Hyperexpanded clone frequencies declined over subsequent months; after one year, T-cell counts and TCRbeta diversity were mostly attributed to newly produced T cells. Apparently early alphabetaT-cell count recovery about two months after transplant reportedly relied on only several hundred rapidly expanded clones derived from non-depleted graft cells.

The method was PCR. The reads were generated on an Illumina HiSeq 2500. To normalize quantification of the TCRbeta repertoire, the TCR libraries were built with molecular barcoding that relied on unique molecular identifiers. TCRdb passed the public sequencing reads through fastp at Q25 and MiXCR, retaining productive beta sequences. Rows are unified per CDR3 protein, each entry keeping the most common DNA and genes. The table for this sample lists about 460,000 distinct CDR3 sequences; 10% to 13% of them were counted only once. Together, the top ten hold about 2% of the sample. This specimen's treatment or condition label, per the study, means: allogeneic hematopoietic cell transplantation with graft depleted of TCRalphabeta T cells and CD19 B cells. The children who served as transplant recipients had been given grafts of TCRalphabeta/CD19-depleted allogeneic hematopoietic cells. The CDR3 starts with the cysteine, ends with the phenylalanine, and has 14 residues. Just the 42-base CDR3 DNA is kept, in frame starting at base 1.

As for this clonotype: No antigen is known for it. This clone may be a read error of a much larger clone one base away.

This receptor was taken from a child aged 2 to 15 with inherited bone marrow failure, due to receive a stem cell transplant. Sequencing used PBMCs, obtained before TCRalphabeta/CD19-depleted stem cell transplant. This sequence uses TRBV12-3 or TRBV12-4 and TRBJ2-1; perhaps TRBD2 is the D gene, with 6 bases matching. In nucleotide form, the sequence is TGTGCCAGCACAAGGGGCGGGGCCTCCAATGAGCAGGTCTTC. Its translation reads: CASTRGGASNEQVF.